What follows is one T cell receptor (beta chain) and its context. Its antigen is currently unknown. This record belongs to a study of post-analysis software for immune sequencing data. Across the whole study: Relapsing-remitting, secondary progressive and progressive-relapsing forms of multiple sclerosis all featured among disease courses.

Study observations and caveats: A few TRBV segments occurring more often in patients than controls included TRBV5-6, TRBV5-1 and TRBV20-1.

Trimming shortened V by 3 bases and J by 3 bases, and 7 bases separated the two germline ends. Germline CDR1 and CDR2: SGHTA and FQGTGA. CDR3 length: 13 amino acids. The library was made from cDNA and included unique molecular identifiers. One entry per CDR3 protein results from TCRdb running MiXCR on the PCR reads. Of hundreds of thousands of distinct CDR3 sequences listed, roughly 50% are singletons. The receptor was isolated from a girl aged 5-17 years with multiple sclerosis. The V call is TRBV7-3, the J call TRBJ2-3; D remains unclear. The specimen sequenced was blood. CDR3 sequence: CASSFGWTDTQYF. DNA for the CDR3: TGTGCCAGCAGCTTTGGATGGACAGATACGCAGTATTTT.